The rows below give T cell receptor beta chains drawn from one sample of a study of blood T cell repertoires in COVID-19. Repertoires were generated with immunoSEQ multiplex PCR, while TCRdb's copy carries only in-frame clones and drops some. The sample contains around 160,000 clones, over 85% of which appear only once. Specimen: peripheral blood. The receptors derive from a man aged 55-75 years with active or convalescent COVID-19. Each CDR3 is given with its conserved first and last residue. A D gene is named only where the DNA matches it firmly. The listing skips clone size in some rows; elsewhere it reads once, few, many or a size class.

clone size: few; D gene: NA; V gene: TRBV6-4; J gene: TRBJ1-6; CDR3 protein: CASRPLYRDGSPLHF; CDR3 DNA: TGTGCCAGCAGGCCCCTCTACAGGGATGGTTCACCCCTCCACTTT
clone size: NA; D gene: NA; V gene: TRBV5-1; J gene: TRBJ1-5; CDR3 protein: CASSADSTNQPQHF; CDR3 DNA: TGCGCCAGCAGCGCCGACAGCACCAATCAGCCCCAGCATTTT
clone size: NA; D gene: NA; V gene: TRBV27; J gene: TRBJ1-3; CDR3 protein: CASSPSVYGSGNTIYF; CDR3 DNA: TGTGCCAGCAGCCCCTCGGTTTATGGCTCTGGAAACACCATATATTTT
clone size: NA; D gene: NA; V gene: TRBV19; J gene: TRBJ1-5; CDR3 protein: CASSPRDYSNQPQHF; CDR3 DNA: TGTGCCAGTAGTCCCCGGGATTATAGCAATCAGCCCCAGCATTTT
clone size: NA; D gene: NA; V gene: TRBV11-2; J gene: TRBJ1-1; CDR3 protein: CASSPSPSPDTEAFF; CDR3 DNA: TGTGCCAGCAGCCCGTCTCCTAGCCCCGACACTGAAGCTTTCTTT
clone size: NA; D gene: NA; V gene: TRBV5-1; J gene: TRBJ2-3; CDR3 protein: CASSLAGEDTQYF; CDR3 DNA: TGCGCCAGCAGCTTGGCAGGGGAGGATACGCAGTATTTT
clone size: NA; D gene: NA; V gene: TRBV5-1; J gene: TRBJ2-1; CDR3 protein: CASSIIGVNEQFF; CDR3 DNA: TGCGCCAGCAGCATTATCGGGGTCAATGAGCAGTTCTTC
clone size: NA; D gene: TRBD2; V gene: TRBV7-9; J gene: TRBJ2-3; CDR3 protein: CASSLVSGGRTDTQYF; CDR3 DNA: TGTGCCAGCAGCTTAGTAAGCGGGGGGCGCACAGATACGCAGTATTTT
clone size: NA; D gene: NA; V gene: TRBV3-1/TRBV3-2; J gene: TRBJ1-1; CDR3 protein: CASSQVGADTEAFF; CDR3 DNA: TGTGCCAGCAGCCAAGTGGGGGCCGACACTGAAGCTTTCTTT
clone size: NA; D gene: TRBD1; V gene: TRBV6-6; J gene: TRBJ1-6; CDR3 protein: CASSHLGQGRSYNSPLHF; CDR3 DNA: TGTGCCAGCAGTCACCTCGGACAGGGACGCTCCTATAATTCACCCCTCCACTTT